This T cell receptor (beta chain) was captured in a study of shared clonotypes between healthy human individuals. Repertoires were generated with immunoSEQ multiplex PCR, while TCRdb's copy carries only in-frame clones and drops some. The repertoire holds about 710,000 clones, with around 73% as singletons. The V and J ends lost 1 base and 2 bases respectively, with 10 bases between them. The CDR3 extends over 15 amino acids. Germline CDR1 is MGHRA and CDR2 is YSYEKL. Concerning this clone itself: The target antigen is unknown.

Regarding the study as a whole: Sharing across several donors was seen in 4% to 6.5% of naive CD4 clonotypes.

The V and J genes are TRBV4-1 and TRBJ2-3, with D possibly matching TRBD2 (6 bases). The specimen was memory CD4+ T cells sorted from blood. Subset meaning: CD45RA-negative fraction. The TCR originated in a woman in her thirties in good health. The CDR3 nucleotides are TGCGCCAGCAGCCAAGTTGCGGGGACCACAGATACGCAGTATTTT. Its translation: CASSQVAGTTDTQYF.